The T cell receptor (beta chain) under discussion was sequenced for a study of early T cells in non-severe SARS-CoV-2 infection. This clonotype was detected many times. Unique molecular identifiers were added to individual cDNA molecules. TCRdb ran MiXCR on the 5' RACE reads and lists one entry per CDR3 protein. This table holds 65,000 to 75,000 distinct CDR3 sequences, 13% found once. The CDR3 has 15 amino acids. The germline gives CDR1 MDHEN, CDR2 SYDVKM. V lost 1 base, J lost 3 bases, and 10 bases lay in between. The V call is TRBV28, the J call TRBJ2-4; D gene ambiguous. This clonotype was obtained from an adult who was a healthcare worker with PCR-confirmed SARS-CoV-2 infection or an uninfected control (not recorded which). Input material: whole blood. The CDR3 spells CASSLFGSYKNIQYF. For the CDR3, the DNA is TGTGCCAGCAGTTTATTTGGGTCCTACAAAAACATTCAGTACTTC. The variable domain in full, with the rest retrieved from reference TRBV28 and TRBJ2-4, is DVKVTQSSRYLVKRTGEKVFLECVQDMDHENMFWYRQDPGLGLRLIYFSYDVKMKEKGDIPEGYSVSREKKERFSLILESASTNQTSMYLCASSLFGSYKNIQYFGAGTRLSVL.